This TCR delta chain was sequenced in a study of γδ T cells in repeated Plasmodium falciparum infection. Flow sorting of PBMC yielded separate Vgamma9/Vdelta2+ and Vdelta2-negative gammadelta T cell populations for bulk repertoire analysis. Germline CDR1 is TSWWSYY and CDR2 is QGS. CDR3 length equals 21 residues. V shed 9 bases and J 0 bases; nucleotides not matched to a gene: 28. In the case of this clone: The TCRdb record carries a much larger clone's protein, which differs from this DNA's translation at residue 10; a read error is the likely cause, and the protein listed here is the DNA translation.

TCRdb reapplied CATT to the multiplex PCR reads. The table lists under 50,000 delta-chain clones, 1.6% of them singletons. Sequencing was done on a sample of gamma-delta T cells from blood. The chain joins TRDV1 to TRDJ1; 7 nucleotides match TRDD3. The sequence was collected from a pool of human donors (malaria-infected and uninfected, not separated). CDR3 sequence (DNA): TGTGCTCTCCGCCGTCTAATCTGGGGGCTACAGGGAGGCCAGTACACCGATAAACTCATCTTT. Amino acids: CALRRLIWGLQGGQYTDKLIF.